What follows are 16 T cell receptor beta chains derived from one specimen sequenced in a study of shared clonotypes between healthy human individuals. Only in-frame clones appear in the TCRdb table, and some are missing; sequencing was by immunoSEQ multiplex PCR. The table has more than 1,200,000 clones, roughly 98.5% seen once. The material sequenced was naive CD4+ T cells sorted from blood. Subset meaning: CD45RA+ positively selected. These receptors were obtained from a man aged 25 to 40 in good health.

DNA for the CDR3: TGTGCCAGCAGCTTGCCGGGACCCCTGAACACCGGGGAGCTGTTTTTT. This encodes CASSLPGPLNTGELFF. This chain joins TRBV7-3 and TRBJ2-2; D might be TRBD1 or TRBD2, each matching 5 bases. This CDR3 is 16 amino acids long. Germline values: CDR1 SGHTA, CDR2 FQGTGA. Trimming left V 3 bases short and J 1 base short, with 12 bases between.

The genes are TRBV18 and TRBJ2-7; D is perhaps TRBD2 (5 bases). Germline CDR1 reads KGHSH; CDR2 reads LQKENI. The CDR3 covers 14 residues. V was cut by 1 base and J by 1 base, with 8 bases left in between. The chain's CDR3 is CASSPLSGSYEQYF. The CDR3 DNA follows: TGTGCCAGCTCACCACTCAGCGGATCCTACGAGCAGTACTTC.

The chain uses TRBV27 and TRBJ2-7; D perhaps matches TRBD1 (6 bases). The germline V gene encodes CDR1 MNHEY and CDR2 SMNVEV (reference sequence). V dropped 2 bases and J dropped 3 bases, with 11 bases sitting between them. This CDR3 is built from 14 residues. CDR3 sequence (DNA): TGTGCCAGCAGTTTAGTACAGGGTAGCTACGAGCAGTACTTC. This encodes CASSLVQGSYEQYF.

Concerning this clone itself: At the DNA level, this CDR3 is encoded by other sequences in the same sample as well. J is TRBJ2-1 and V is TRBV9; 7 positions agree with TRBD2. V lost 0 bases, J lost 5 bases, and 5 bases stayed unmatched. The CDR3 extends over 15 amino acids. Germline CDR1 is SGDLS and CDR2 is YYNGEE. CDR3 DNA sequence: TGTGCCAGCAGCGTAGCGGGAGGCCCCCACAATGAGCAGTTCTTC. Encoded protein: CASSVAGGPHNEQFF.

The genes are TRBV2 and TRBJ1-5, with D tentatively TRBD1 (5 bases). Deletions cut 7 bases from V and 2 bases from J, with 9 bases between. Germline V lookup: CDR1 SNHLY, CDR2 FYNNEI. The CDR3 extends over 13 amino acids. CDR3 amino acids: CASTGGGNQPQHF. As DNA, the CDR3 is TGTGCCAGCACTGGGGGTGGCAATCAGCCCCAGCATTTT.

The table lists this clone with a count of one. The chain carries TRBV2 and TRBJ1-1; D possibly corresponds to TRBD1 (6 bases). The V end lost 2 bases, the J end lost 8 bases, and 12 bases lay between the germline ends. The length of the CDR3 is 13 residues. Germline CDR1 SNHLY, CDR2 FYNNEI. The CDR3 reads CASSEWRGTEAFF. CDR3 in DNA: TGTGCCAGCAGTGAATGGAGAGGGACAGAAGCTTTCTTT.

The rearrangement links TRBV4-1 to TRBJ2-7; D is perhaps TRBD1 (6 bases). Germline V gene sequence: CDR1 MGHRA, CDR2 YSYEKL. Trimming pared 4 bases from V and 1 base from J, leaving 11 bases between. The CDR3 is 14 residues long. The CDR3 region is CASSRDKGSYEQYF. The CDR3 DNA reads TGCGCCAGCAGCCGGGACAAGGGTTCCTACGAGCAGTACTTC.

This rearrangement joins TRBV5-1 to TRBJ2-1; D gene ambiguous. The CDR3 spans 15 residues. Germline V CDR1 and CDR2: SGHRS, YFSETQ. The V gene lost 2 bases and the J gene lost 4 bases, with 13 bases spanning the gap. The CDR3 DNA is TGCGCCAGCAGCTTACGGCAAAGGTGGTACAATGAGCAGTTCTTC. Its protein is CASSLRQRWYNEQFF. The whole variable domain, filled in from reference TRBV5-1 and TRBJ2-1, reads KAGVTQTPRYLIKTRGQQVTLSCSPISGHRSVSWYQQTPGQGLQFLFEYFSETQRNKGNFPGRFSGRQFSNSRSEMNVSTLELGDSALYLCASSLRQRWYNEQFFGPGTRLTVL.

Comment on this clone: The junction and the germline gene differ at one end; a read error may be behind it. The chain combines TRBV7-7 with TRBJ2-1; D may be TRBD2 (7 bases). Germline-derived CDR1 and CDR2 are SSHAT and FNYEAQ (reference sequence). The CDR3 length is 15 residues. The CDR3 loop is CASSPLGGRYNEQFF. DNA of the CDR3: TGTGCTAGCAGCCCCCTGGGGGGGCGCTACAATGAGCAGTTCTTC.

The chain couples TRBV7-2 to TRBJ2-1; 7 bases fit TRBD2. The CDR3 has 16 amino acids. Trimming took 3 bases from V and 0 from J; bases not matched to a gene: 5. Per the germline V gene, CDR1 is SGHTA and CDR2 is FQGNSA. CDR3 nucleotide sequence: TGTGCCAGCAGCTTTGCTGGGACTACCTCCTACAATGAGCAGTTCTTC. It translates to CASSFAGTTSYNEQFF. Drawing the rest from reference TRBV7-2 and TRBJ2-1, the complete variable domain is GAGVSQSPSNKVTEKGKDVELRCDPISGHTALYWYRQSLGQGLEFLIYFQGNSAPDKSGLPSDRFSAERTGGSVSTLTIQRTQQEDSAVYLCASSFAGTTSYNEQFFGPGTRLTVL.

J is TRBJ1-5 and V is TRBV5-5; 7 positions agree with TRBD1. V lost 0 bases and J lost 7; bases outside the gene matches: 16. The CDR3 consists of 18 residues. CDR1 is SGHKS and CDR2 is YYEKEE in the germline V gene (reference sequence). The CDR3 region has the DNA TGTGCCAGCAGCTTGGGACGAAACGTAGACAGGGTAATCCAGCCCCAGCATTTT. Protein sequence: CASSLGRNVDRVIQPQHF. Using reference TRBV5-5 and TRBJ1-5 for the parts outside the CDR3, the full variable domain is DAGVTQSPTHLIKTRGQQVTLRCSPISGHKSVSWYQQVLGQGPQFIFQYYEKEERGRGNFPDRFSARQFPNYSSELNVNALLLGDSALYLCASSLGRNVDRVIQPQHFGDGTRLSIL.

This chain uses TRBV18 with TRBJ2-7; TRBD1 might be the D (6 bases). V lost 1 base and J lost 3, with 22 bases in between. The germline V gene encodes CDR1 KGHSH and CDR2 LQKENI. The CDR3 sequence is 18 residues long. The CDR3 spells CASSPLAPQGIGSYEQYF. CDR3 nucleotide sequence: TGTGCCAGCTCACCACTGGCCCCCCAGGGGATCGGTAGCTACGAGCAGTACTTC.

V and J are TRBV6-5 and TRBJ1-5; tentatively, D is TRBD1 (6 bases). Trimming took 6 bases from V and 7 from J, leaving 13 bases between them. Germline assignment: CDR1 MNHEY and CDR2 SVGAGI. This CDR3 region has 13 residues. CDR3 protein: CASRLHRDQPQHF. CDR3 coding DNA: TGTGCCAGCAGACTTCACAGGGACCAGCCCCAGCATTTT.

The rearrangement links TRBV10-2 to TRBJ2-1; 10 bases are shared with TRBD2. Germline V gives CDR1 WSHSY, CDR2 SAAADI. The CDR3 is 21 amino acids. The ends lost 7 bases at V and 0 bases at J; junction bases unmatched: 21. CDR3 sequence reads: CASNPSGRPGGDDSSYNEQFF. The CDR3 coding sequence is TGCGCCAGCAACCCTAGCGGGAGACCGGGCGGAGATGATAGCTCCTACAATGAGCAGTTCTTC.

This clone was seen a single time. The rearrangement joins TRBV18 to TRBJ1-1; D is unresolved. The CDR3 is made up of 14 amino acids. Between the trimmed V and J ends, which lost 3 bases and 3 bases, there was a span of 11 bases. CDR1 and CDR2 from the germline V gene are KGHSH and LQKENI. CDR3 region: CASSPFLEDTEAFF. The CDR3 DNA sequence: TGTGCCAGCTCACCTTTTCTCGAGGACACTGAAGCTTTCTTT. Together with reference TRBV18 and TRBJ1-1, the CDR3 gives the full variable domain: NAGVMQNPRHLVRRRGQEARLRCSPMKGHSHVYWYRQLPEEGLKFMVYLQKENIIDESGMPKERFSAEFPKEGPSILRIQQVVRGDSAAYFCASSPFLEDTEAFFGQGTRLTVV.

The rearrangement links TRBV6-5 to TRBJ2-5; 7 bases map to TRBD1. CDR1 and CDR2 from the germline V gene are MNHEY and SVGAGI. The CDR3 has 15 residues. V trimming: 2 bases; J trimming: 4 bases; junction bases outside the gene matches: 7. CDR3 in amino acids: CASSYRQGPPETQYF. The CDR3 nucleotides read TGTGCCAGCAGTTACAGACAGGGCCCCCCAGAGACCCAGTACTTC.